A single sample is the source of the 7 T cell receptor beta chains below, sequenced in a study of T cell changes during pregnancy in multiple sclerosis. This table comes from immunoSEQ multiplex PCR, and its TCRdb copy is limited to in-frame clones, with some not included. The sample has about 93,000 clones, approximately 92% seen once. Sequenced here: peripheral blood, sampled after pregnancy. These receptors all stem from a female donor with multiple sclerosis, enrolled in a pregnancy study.

The chain has TRBV6-4 and TRBJ2-3, with TRBD1 matching over 9 bases. After removal of 6 bases from V and 0 bases from J, the junction contained 4 bases not matched to a gene. The CDR3 loop spans 15 amino acids. Per the germline V gene, CDR1 is MRHNA and CDR2 is SNTAGT. The CDR3 region is CASSSGQGSTDTQYF. The CDR3 DNA reads TGTGCCAGCAGCTCGGGACAGGGAAGCACAGATACGCAGTATTTT.

The gene calls are TRBV18 and TRBJ2-7; TRBD1 matches 12 bases. V lost 3 bases and J lost 12; bases outside the gene matches: 12. CDR1 KGHSH and CDR2 LQKENI come from the germline V gene. This CDR3 has 15 amino acids. CDR3 DNA sequence: TGTGCCAGCTCACCGGATCCCGGGACAGGGGGCTTCACGTACTTC. Its protein product is CASSPDPGTGGFTYF.

The chain recombines TRBV7-6 with TRBJ1-4, with D unresolved. Trimming stripped 4 bases from V and 0 bases from J, with 9 bases between. CDR3 size: 15 residues. Germline V lookup: CDR1 SGHVS, CDR2 FNYEAQ. In nucleotides, the CDR3 is TGTGCCAGCAGCTCGAACACCGCAACTAATGAAAAACTGTTTTTT. Translated, it gives CASSSNTATNEKLFF.

The rearrangement links TRBV7-7 to TRBJ2-3; TRBD2 is a possible D gene (5 bases). Trimming left V 2 bases short and J 5 bases short, with 14 bases between. The CDR3 runs 15 residues. Germline V gene lookup returns CDR1 SSHAT and CDR2 FNYEAQ (reference sequence). The DNA of the CDR3 is TGTGCCAGCAGCTTATTCGTGGGAGAAATAGATACGCAGTATTTT. Protein: CASSLFVGEIDTQYF.

This rearrangement joins TRBV9 to TRBJ1-1; 12 nucleotides line up with TRBD1. CDR3 length: 16 amino acids. The V gene's germline CDR1 is SGDLS and CDR2 YYNGEE. V trimming: 4 bases; J trimming: 7 bases; junction bases outside the gene matches: 11. CDR3 protein: CASSIGTGGDGYEAFF. DNA for the CDR3: TGTGCCAGCAGCATCGGGACAGGGGGCGATGGGTATGAAGCTTTCTTT.

The V and J genes are TRBV5-4 and TRBJ1-4; tentative D call: TRBD1 (5 bases). Trimming removed 0 bases at V and 6 bases at J, with 9 bases between. The CDR3 totals 14 residues. Germline V CDR1 and CDR2: SGHNT, YYREEE (reference sequence). The CDR3 reads CASSLGGRDEKLFF. CDR3 coding DNA: TGTGCCAGCAGCTTGGGGGGCAGGGATGAAAAACTGTTTTTT.

The chain combines TRBV5-1 with TRBJ1-1; D is possibly TRBD1 (6 bases). CDR3 length: 13 residues. V was clipped by 4 bases and J by 0 bases, with 7 bases between them. Germline V gene data show CDR1 as SGHRS and CDR2 as YFSETQ. Here the CDR3 reads CASSRQVNTEAFF. As DNA, the CDR3 is TGCGCCAGCAGCCGACAGGTGAACACTGAAGCTTTCTTT.